This T cell receptor beta chain was sequenced during a study of blood T cell repertoires in COVID-19. Study overall: COVID-19 samples from acute and convalescent phases originated in the United States, Italy and Spain. PBMCs, B-cell-depleted T cells, or T cells were the source of the cDNA or gDNA that made up the material.

Trimming took 5 bases from V and 2 from J; bases not matched to a gene: 6. The CDR3 covers 14 residues. Looked up from germline, CDR1 is SGHDT and CDR2 is YYEEEE. Per the original data handling: Counts of nucleated cells, estimated from reference gene primer amplification, were obtained. TCRdb's table, derived via immunoSEQ multiplex PCR, lists solely in-frame clones and lacks some. D and trimming were read from the DNA, whereas the V and J calls and clone size are those reported in that table. The data hold tens of thousands of clones, with roughly 73% observed a single time. The source of this sequence is an elderly man with acute or convalescent COVID-19. The sample comprised peripheral blood. This chain uses TRBV5-6 with TRBJ2-5; 7 nucleotides align to TRBD2. CDR3 in DNA: TGTGCCAGCAGTCGTGGGACTATGCAAGAGACCCAGTACTTC. This encodes CASSRGTMQETQYF. Variable domain in full (rest from reference TRBV5-6 and TRBJ2-5): DAGVTQSPTHLIKTRGQQVTLRCSPKSGHDTVSWYQQALGQGPQFIFQYYEEEERQRGNFPDRFSGHQFPNYSSELNVNALLLGDSALYLCASSRGTMQETQYFGPGTRLLVL.